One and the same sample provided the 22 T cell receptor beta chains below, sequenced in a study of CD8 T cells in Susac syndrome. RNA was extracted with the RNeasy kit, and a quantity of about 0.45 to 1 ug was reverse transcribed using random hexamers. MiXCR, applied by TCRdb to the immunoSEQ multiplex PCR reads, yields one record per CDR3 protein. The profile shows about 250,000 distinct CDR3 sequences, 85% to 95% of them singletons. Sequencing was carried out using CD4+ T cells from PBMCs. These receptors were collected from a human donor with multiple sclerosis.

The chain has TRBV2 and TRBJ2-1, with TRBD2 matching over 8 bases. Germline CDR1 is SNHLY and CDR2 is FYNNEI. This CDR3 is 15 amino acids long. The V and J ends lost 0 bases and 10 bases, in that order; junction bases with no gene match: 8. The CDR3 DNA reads TGTGCCAGCAGTGAAGCGGCGGGACTAGTTAGCGAGCAGTTCTTC. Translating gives CASSEAAGLVSEQFF.

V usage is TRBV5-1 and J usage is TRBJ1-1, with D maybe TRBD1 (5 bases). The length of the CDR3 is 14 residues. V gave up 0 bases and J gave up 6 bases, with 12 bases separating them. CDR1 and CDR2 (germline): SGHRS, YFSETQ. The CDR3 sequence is CASSLAAGLAEAFF. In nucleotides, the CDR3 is TGCGCCAGCAGCTTGGCGGCAGGGCTCGCTGAAGCTTTCTTT.

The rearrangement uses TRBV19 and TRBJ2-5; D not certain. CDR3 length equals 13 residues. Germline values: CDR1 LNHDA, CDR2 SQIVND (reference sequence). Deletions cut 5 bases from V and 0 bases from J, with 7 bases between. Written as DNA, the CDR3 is TGTGCCAGTAGTCTGGTCTACCAAGAGACCCAGTACTTC. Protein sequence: CASSLVYQETQYF.

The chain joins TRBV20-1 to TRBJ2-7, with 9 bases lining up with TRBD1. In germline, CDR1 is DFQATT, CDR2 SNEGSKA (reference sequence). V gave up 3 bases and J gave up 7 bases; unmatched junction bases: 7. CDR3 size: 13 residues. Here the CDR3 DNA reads TGCAGTGCTAGCCGGGACAGGGTGGGAGAGCAGTACGTC. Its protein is CSASRDRVGEQYV.

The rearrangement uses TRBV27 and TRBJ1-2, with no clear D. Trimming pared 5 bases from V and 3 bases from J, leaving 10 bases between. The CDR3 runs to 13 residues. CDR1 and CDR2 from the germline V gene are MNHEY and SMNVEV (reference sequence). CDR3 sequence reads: CASSPHEDYGYTF. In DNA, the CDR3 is TGTGCCAGCAGTCCCCATGAGGACTATGGCTACACCTTC.

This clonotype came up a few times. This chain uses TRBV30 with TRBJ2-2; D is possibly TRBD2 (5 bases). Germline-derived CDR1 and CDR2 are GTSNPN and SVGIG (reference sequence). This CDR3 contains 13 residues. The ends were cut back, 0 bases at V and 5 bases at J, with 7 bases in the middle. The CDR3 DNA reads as TGTGCCTGGAGTGTACGGGGAACCGGGGAGCTGTTTTTT. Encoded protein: CAWSVRGTGELFF.

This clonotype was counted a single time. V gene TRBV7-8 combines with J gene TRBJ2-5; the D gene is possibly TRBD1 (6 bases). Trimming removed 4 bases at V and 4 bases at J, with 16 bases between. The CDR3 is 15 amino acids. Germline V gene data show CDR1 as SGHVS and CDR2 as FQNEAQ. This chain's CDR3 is CASSSDRVKAETQYF. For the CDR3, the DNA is TGTGCCAGCAGCTCGGACAGAGTGAAAGCAGAGACCCAGTACTTC.

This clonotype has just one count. For the CDR3, the DNA is TGCAGTGCCCGCATCATGGGACTAGCGGTGCCTTACAATGAGCAGTTCTTC. Translation gives CSARIMGLAVPYNEQFF. The chain combines TRBV20-1 with TRBJ2-1; 11 bases fit TRBD2. CDR1 and CDR2 from the germline V gene are DFQATT and SNEGSKA (reference sequence). This CDR3 spans 17 amino acids. V lost 6 bases to trimming and J lost 4 bases; unmatched junction nucleotides: 14.

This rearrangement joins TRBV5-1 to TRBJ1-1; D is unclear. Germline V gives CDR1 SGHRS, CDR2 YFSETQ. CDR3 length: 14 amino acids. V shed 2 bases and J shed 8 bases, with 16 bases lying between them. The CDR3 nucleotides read TGCGCCAGCAGCTTCGGGAACGAGGGTAGCGAAGCTTTCTTT. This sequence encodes CASSFGNEGSEAFF.

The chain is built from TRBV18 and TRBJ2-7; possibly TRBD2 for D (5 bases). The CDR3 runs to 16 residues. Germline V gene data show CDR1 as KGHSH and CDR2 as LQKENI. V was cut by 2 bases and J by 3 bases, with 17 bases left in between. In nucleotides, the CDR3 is TGTGCCAGCTCACCAGGGGTTGCGGGTAGTGGCTACGAGCAGTACTTC. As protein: CASSPGVAGSGYEQYF.

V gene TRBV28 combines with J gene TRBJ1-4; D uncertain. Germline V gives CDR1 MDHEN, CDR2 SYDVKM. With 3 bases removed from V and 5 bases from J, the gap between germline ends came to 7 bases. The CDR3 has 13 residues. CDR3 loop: CASSLRRNEKLFF. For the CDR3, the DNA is TGTGCCAGCAGTTTGCGCCGAAATGAAAAACTGTTTTTT.

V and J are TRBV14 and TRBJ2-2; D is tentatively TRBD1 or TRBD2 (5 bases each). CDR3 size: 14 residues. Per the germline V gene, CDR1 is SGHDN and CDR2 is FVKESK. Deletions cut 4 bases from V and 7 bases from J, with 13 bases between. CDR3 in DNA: TGTGCCAGCAGCCTTCAGGGAGCTAGCGGGGAGCTGTTTTTT. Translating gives CASSLQGASGELFF.

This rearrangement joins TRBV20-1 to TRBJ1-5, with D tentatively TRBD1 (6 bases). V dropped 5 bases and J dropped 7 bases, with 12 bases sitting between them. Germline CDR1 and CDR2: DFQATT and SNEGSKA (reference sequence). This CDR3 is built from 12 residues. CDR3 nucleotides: TGCAGTGCTCTGGGGGCGGGCCAGCCCCAGCATTTT. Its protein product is CSALGAGQPQHF.

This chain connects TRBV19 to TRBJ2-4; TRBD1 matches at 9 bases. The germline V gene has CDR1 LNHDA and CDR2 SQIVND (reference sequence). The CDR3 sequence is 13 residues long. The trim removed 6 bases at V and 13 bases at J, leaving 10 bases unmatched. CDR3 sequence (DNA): TGTGCCAGTAGACCATCCCGGGACAGGGCCCAGTACTTC. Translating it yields CASRPSRDRAQYF.

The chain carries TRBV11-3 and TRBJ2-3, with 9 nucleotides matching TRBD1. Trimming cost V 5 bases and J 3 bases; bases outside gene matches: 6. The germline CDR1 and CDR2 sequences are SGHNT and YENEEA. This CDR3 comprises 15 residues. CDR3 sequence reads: CASSPDRGLTDTQYF. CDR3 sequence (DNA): TGTGCCAGCAGCCCTGACAGGGGGTTGACAGATACGCAGTATTTT.

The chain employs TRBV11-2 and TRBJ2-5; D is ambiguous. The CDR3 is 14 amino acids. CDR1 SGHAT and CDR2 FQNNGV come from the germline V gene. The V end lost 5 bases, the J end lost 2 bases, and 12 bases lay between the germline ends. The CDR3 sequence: CASSPPEEQETQYF. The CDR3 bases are TGTGCCAGCAGCCCCCCCGAAGAGCAAGAGACCCAGTACTTC.

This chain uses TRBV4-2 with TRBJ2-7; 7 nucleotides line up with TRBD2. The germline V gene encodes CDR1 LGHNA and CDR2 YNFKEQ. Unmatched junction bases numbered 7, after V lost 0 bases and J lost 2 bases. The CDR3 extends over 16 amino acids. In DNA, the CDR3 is TGTGCCAGCAGCCAAGATTCGGGGGGAACCCCCTACGAGCAGTACTTC. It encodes CASSQDSGGTPYEQYF.

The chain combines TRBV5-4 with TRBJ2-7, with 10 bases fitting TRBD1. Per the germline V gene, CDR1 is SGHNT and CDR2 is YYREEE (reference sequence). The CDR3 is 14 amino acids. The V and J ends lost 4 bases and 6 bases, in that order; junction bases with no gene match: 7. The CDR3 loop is CASSLRQGAGEQYF. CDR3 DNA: TGTGCCAGCAGCCTCCGACAGGGGGCGGGCGAGCAGTACTTC.

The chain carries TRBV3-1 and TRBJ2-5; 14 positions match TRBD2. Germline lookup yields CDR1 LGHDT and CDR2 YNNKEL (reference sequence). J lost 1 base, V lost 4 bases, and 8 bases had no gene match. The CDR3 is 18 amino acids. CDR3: CASSLRLAGGPSQETQYF. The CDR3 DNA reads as TGTGCCAGCAGCCTGCGACTAGCGGGAGGGCCCTCCCAAGAGACCCAGTACTTC.

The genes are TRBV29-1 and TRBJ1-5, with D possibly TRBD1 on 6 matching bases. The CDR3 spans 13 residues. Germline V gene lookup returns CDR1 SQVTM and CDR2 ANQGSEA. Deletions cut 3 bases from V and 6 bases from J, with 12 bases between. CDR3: CSVDAGVGQPQHF. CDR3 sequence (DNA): TGCAGCGTTGACGCAGGGGTGGGTCAGCCCCAGCATTTT.

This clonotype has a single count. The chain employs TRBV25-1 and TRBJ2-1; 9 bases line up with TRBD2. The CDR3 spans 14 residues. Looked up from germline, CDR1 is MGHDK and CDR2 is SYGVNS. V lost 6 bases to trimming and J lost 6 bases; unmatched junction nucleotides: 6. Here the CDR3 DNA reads TGTGCCAGCAGAATAGCGGGGGCAACCAATGAGCAGTTCTTC. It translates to CASRIAGATNEQFF.

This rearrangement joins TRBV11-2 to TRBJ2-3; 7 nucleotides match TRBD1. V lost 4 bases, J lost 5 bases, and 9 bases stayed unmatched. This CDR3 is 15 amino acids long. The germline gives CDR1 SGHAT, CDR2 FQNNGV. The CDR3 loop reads CASSSLTGSLDTQYF. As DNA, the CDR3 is TGTGCCAGCAGCTCGCTGACAGGGTCTCTAGATACGCAGTATTTT.